Listed below are T cell receptor beta chains from one sample, sequenced in a study of T cell responses to AZD1222 COVID-19 vaccine. This table comes from immunoSEQ multiplex PCR, and its TCRdb copy is limited to in-frame clones, with some not included. Counted here are 90,000 to 130,000 clones, about 87% occurring once; the ten biggest clones make up 1.6%. Material: peripheral blood, obtained on day 0 of AZD1222 vaccination. Receptors were obtained from an adult in good health. CDR3s leave out the opening cysteine and the closing phenylalanine or tryptophan. The D gene is left open where the match is weak.

V	D	J	CDR3
TRBV4-1	.	TRBJ1-1	ASSQEGRGRTEAF
TRBV7-9	.	TRBJ2-1	ASSSFLNEQF
TRBV27	.	TRBJ2-2	ASSFGWNTGELF
TRBV6-2/TRBV6-3	.	TRBJ1-2	ASSSLGGAGSGYT
TRBV28	.	TRBJ1-3	ASSLQGSGSGNTIY
TRBV5-1	.	TRBJ2-2	ASSLARGPESGELF
TRBV5-1	TRBD1	TRBJ1-2	ASSLDRGQIGYT
TRBV4-1	.	TRBJ1-1	ASSLPRGRINTEAF
TRBV5-1	.	TRBJ2-7	ASSLTGSTYEQY
TRBV5-4	.	TRBJ1-1	ASSYQALLGNTEAF
TRBV7-6	.	TRBJ1-3	ASRPNRGARGNTIY
TRBV5-5	.	TRBJ2-1	ASRDLSDEQF
TRBV7-9	TRBD1	TRBJ1-1	ASSQGQGSTEAF
TRBV9	.	TRBJ1-5	ASSAGLLINQPQH
TRBV14	.	TRBJ2-3	ASSSQGMGVTDTQY
TRBV6-5	.	TRBJ2-3	ASSYSRLADTQY
TRBV7-8	.	TRBJ2-7	ASSTLGKSEQY
TRBV2	TRBD2	TRBJ2-1	ASRERENGNEQF
TRBV11-2	TRBD2	TRBJ2-5	ASSTGLAVETQY
TRBV21-1	.	TRBJ1-2	ASSKARDRGYT
TRBV19	TRBD1	TRBJ1-1	ASREGDRGRREAF
TRBV19	.	TRBJ1-1	ASTASWVVDTEAF